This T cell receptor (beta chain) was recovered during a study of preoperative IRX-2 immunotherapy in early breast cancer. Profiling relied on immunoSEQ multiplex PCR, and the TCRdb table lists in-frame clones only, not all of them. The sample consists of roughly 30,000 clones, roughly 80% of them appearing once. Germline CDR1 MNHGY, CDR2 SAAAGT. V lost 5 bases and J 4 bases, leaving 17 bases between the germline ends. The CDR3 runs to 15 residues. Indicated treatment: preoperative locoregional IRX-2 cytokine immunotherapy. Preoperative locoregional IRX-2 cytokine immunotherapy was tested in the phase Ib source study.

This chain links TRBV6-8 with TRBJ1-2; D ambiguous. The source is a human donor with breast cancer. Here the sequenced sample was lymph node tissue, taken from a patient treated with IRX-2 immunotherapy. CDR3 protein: CASSDVASSAYGYTF. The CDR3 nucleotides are TGTGCCAGCAGTGATGTGGCATCCAGCGCCTATGGCTACACCTTC.